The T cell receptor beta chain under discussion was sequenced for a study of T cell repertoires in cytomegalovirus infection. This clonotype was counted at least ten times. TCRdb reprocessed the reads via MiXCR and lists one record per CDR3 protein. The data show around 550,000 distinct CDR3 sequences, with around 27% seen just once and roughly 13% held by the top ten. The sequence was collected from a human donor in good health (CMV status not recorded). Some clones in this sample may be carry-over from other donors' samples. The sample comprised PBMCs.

This CDR3 is CASSFTQGLGNQPQHF. The CDR3 DNA is TGTGCCAGCAGCTTTACCCAGGGCCTCGGCAATCAGCCCCAGCATTTT. This rearrangement joins TRBV7-9 to TRBJ1-5; tentatively, D is TRBD1 (5 bases). V gave up 3 bases and J gave up 2 bases, with 14 bases separating them. The germline gives CDR1 SEHNR, CDR2 FQNEAQ (reference sequence). The CDR3 has 16 amino acids. Drawing the rest from reference TRBV7-9 and TRBJ1-5, the complete variable domain is DTGVSQNPRHKITKRGQNVTFRCDPISEHNRLYWYRQTLGQGPEFLTYFQNEAQLEKSRLLSDRFSAERPKGSFSTLEIQRTEQGDSAMYLCASSFTQGLGNQPQHFGDGTRLSIL.